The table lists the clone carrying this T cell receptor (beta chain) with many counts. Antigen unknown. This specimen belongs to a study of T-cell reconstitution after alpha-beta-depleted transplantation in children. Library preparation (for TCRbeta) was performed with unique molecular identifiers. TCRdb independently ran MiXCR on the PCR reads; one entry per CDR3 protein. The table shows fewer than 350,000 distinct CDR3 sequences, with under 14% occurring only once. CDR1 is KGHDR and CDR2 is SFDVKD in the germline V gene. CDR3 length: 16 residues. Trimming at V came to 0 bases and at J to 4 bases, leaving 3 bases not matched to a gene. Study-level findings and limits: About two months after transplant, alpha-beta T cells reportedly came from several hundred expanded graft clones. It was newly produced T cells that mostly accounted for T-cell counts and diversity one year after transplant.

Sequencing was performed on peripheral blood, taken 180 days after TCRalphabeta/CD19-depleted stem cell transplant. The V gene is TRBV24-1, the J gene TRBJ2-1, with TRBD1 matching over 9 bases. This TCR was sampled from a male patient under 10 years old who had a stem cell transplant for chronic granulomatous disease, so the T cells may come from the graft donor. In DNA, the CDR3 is TGTGCCACCAGTGATTTGGACAGGGGGATTTACAATGAGCAGTTCTTC. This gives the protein CATSDLDRGIYNEQFF.